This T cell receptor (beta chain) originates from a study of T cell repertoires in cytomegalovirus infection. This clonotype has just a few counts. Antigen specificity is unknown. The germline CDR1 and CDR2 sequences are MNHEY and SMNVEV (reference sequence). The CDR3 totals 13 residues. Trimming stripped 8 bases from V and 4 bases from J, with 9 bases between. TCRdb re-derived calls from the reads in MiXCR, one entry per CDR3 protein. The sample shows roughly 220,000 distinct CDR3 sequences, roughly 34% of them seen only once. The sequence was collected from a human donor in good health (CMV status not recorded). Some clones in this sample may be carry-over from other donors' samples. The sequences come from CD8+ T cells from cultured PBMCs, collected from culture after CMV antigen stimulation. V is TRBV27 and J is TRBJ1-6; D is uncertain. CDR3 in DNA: TGTGCCAGCGGCCGGGATTATAATTCACCCCTCCACTTT. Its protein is CASGRDYNSPLHF.